The rows below give T cell receptor beta chains drawn from one sample of a study of blood T cell repertoires in COVID-19. Data came from immunoSEQ multiplex PCR; TCRdb stores just in-frame clones and leaves some out. The sample contains a few hundred thousand clones, 89% of which appear only once. Sample: PBMCs or T cells enriched from blood (not recorded which). These TCRs come from a woman aged 40 to 50 who had recovered from COVID-19. Both conserved end residues are part of each CDR3. The D gene is left open where the match is weak. Not all rows give a size; the values are once, few, many and, for expanded clones, a class.

clone size,D gene,J gene,V gene,CDR3 protein,CDR3 DNA
NA,NA,TRBJ1-5,TRBV4-3,CASSQDPQPAQPQHF,TGCGCCAGCAGCCAAGACCCACAGCCAGCCCAGCCCCAGCATTTT
NA,TRBD1,TRBJ1-6,TRBV9,CASSKQGVGSPLHF,TGTGCCAGCAGCAAACAGGGGGTTGGTTCACCCCTCCACTTT
few,NA,TRBJ2-7,TRBV18,CASSLADEQYF,TGTGCCAGCTCACTAGCGGACGAGCAGTACTTC
NA,NA,TRBJ1-1,TRBV27,CASSLFGGDLGTEAFF,TGTGCCAGCAGTTTATTCGGCGGTGACCTGGGCACTGAAGCTTTCTTT
NA,TRBD1,TRBJ2-5,TRBV19,CASSMGQTKETQYF,TGTGCCAGTAGTATGGGACAGACGAAAGAGACCCAGTACTTC
NA,TRBD2,TRBJ2-3,TRBV7-3,CASSFPSGRATDTQYF,TGTGCCAGCAGCTTCCCTAGCGGGAGGGCCACAGATACGCAGTATTTT
NA,NA,TRBJ1-1,TRBV5-1,CASSLNVQGTEAFF,TGCGCCAGCAGCTTGAATGTCCAGGGCACTGAAGCTTTCTTT
NA,NA,TRBJ2-1,TRBV19,CASSIEGADYNEQFF,TGTGCCAGTAGTATAGAGGGAGCGGACTACAATGAGCAGTTCTTC
NA,NA,TRBJ1-3,TRBV10-1,CASSGGRLSSGNTIYF,TGCGCCAGCAGTGGGGGGCGGTTGAGCTCTGGAAACACCATATATTTT
NA,TRBD2,TRBJ2-1,TRBV7-6,CASSAPTSGYNEQFF,TGTGCCAGCAGCGCACCGACTAGCGGTTACAATGAGCAGTTCTTC
NA,NA,TRBJ2-7,TRBV29-1,CSAQGTSYEQYF,TGCAGCGCGCAAGGGACTTCTTACGAGCAGTACTTC
NA,NA,TRBJ2-3,TRBV5-8,CASSPPTADTQYF,TGTGCCAGCAGCCCACCGACTGCAGATACGCAGTATTTT
NA,TRBD1,TRBJ2-5,TRBV7-6,CASSSPGQGAETQYF,TGTGCCAGCAGCTCCCCCGGACAGGGTGCAGAGACCCAGTACTTC
NA,NA,TRBJ1-2,TRBV4-1,CASSQGVQEYYGYTF,TGCGCCAGCAGCCAAGGGGTACAGGAGTACTATGGCTACACCTTC
NA,TRBD2,TRBJ2-1,TRBV4-1,CASSQPGLAGQPSYNEQFF,TGCGCCAGCAGCCAACCGGGACTAGCGGGGCAACCCTCCTACAATGAGCAGTTCTTC
NA,NA,TRBJ2-7,TRBV7-2,CASSLGRGSSYEQYF,TGTGCCAGCAGCTTAGGAAGGGGGAGCTCCTACGAGCAGTACTTC
NA,TRBD1,TRBJ2-7,TRBV28,CASSSGQAPEQYF,TGTGCCAGCAGTTCAGGACAGGCCCCCGAGCAGTACTTC
NA,TRBD1,TRBJ1-5,TRBV3-1/TRBV3-2,CAIVTRQGVPYSNQPQHF,TGTGCCATTGTGACCCGACAGGGGGTGCCCTATAGCAATCAGCCCCAGCATTTT
once,TRBD2,TRBJ2-1,TRBV4-3,CASSQTRTTGGYEQFF,TGCGCCAGCAGCCAGACGAGGACTACCGGGGGGTATGAGCAGTTCTTC
NA,NA,TRBJ1-6,TRBV7-8,CASSLYRDNSPLHF,TGTGCCAGCAGCTTATACAGGGATAATTCACCCCTCCACTTT
NA,TRBD1,TRBJ1-4,TRBV15,CATSSPQGEDEKLFF,TGTGCCACCAGCAGTCCCCAGGGGGAGGATGAAAAACTGTTTTTT
NA,NA,TRBJ1-1,TRBV11-3,CASSPVPGAFF,TGTGCCAGCAGCCCCGTCCCCGGAGCTTTCTTT
NA,NA,TRBJ2-7,TRBV19,CASSPDRSTYEQYF,TGTGCCAGTAGTCCTGACAGGAGCACCTACGAGCAGTACTTC
NA,NA,TRBJ2-1,TRBV7-3,CASSEQGLSYNEQFF,TGTGCCAGCAGCGAACAGGGCCTCTCCTACAATGAGCAGTTCTTC
NA,NA,TRBJ2-4,TRBV27,CASSFYPGYSIQYF,TGTGCCAGCAGTTTCTATCCAGGGTATAGCATTCAGTACTTC
NA,TRBD1,TRBJ2-2,TRBV28,CASRLDRATGELFF,TGTGCCAGCAGACTAGACAGGGCCACCGGGGAGCTGTTTTTT
NA,TRBD1,TRBJ2-2,TRBV11-2,CASSLQDRLARRNTGELFF,TGTGCCAGCAGCCTCCAGGACAGGCTAGCTCGTAGGAACACCGGGGAGCTGTTTTTT
NA,TRBD1,TRBJ1-1,TRBV5-1,CASSWGQSTEAFF,TGCGCCAGCAGCTGGGGACAGAGCACTGAAGCTTTCTTT
NA,NA,TRBJ2-7,TRBV30,CACYRAYEQYF,TGTGCCTGTTACAGGGCCTACGAGCAGTACTTC
NA,TRBD1,TRBJ2-7,TRBV19,CASSTGRTGSSYEQYF,TGTGCCAGTAGTACGGGCCGGACAGGGAGCTCCTACGAGCAGTACTTC
NA,TRBD2,TRBJ2-3,TRBV4-3,CASSQTLAGGITDTQYF,TGCGCCAGCAGCCAAACACTAGCGGGGGGCATAACAGATACGCAGTATTTT
once,TRBD1,TRBJ1-1,TRBV7-9,CASLFPGQGSAEAFF,TGTGCCAGCCTCTTCCCGGGACAGGGGTCCGCTGAAGCTTTCTTT
NA,TRBD2,TRBJ2-1,TRBV2,CASSGLAVLEFF,TGTGCCAGCAGTGGACTAGCGGTCTTAGAGTTCTTC
NA,TRBD2,TRBJ2-1,TRBV30,CAWSVLFGGGTGSSYNEQFF,TGTGCCTGGAGTGTACTTTTCGGGGGGGGAACGGGAAGCTCCTACAATGAGCAGTTCTTC
NA,NA,TRBJ1-1,TRBV3-1/TRBV3-2,CASSQGGTPSEAFF,TGTGCCAGCAGCCAAGGCGGGACTCCAAGTGAAGCTTTCTTT
NA,TRBD1,TRBJ1-6,TRBV7-9,CASSRQGAGFNSPLHF,TGTGCCAGCAGCCGACAGGGGGCGGGTTTTAATTCACCCCTCCACTTT
NA,NA,TRBJ1-5,TRBV28,CASSLSGGLGGQPQHF,TGTGCCAGCAGTTTATCTGGAGGCCTAGGGGGTCAGCCCCAGCATTTT
NA,NA,TRBJ1-6,TRBV9,CASSVEQKNSPLHF,TGTGCCAGCAGCGTAGAACAGAAGAATTCACCCCTCCACTTT
once,TRBD1,TRBJ1-2,TRBV6-2/TRBV6-3,CASRPRTGILYGYTF,TGTGCCAGCAGACCTCGGACAGGGATCCTTTATGGCTACACCTTC
NA,TRBD2,TRBJ2-1,TRBV24-1,CATSSIAGGAVSEQFF,TGTGCCACCAGCAGTATAGCGGGAGGCGCAGTGTCGGAGCAGTTCTTC
NA,NA,TRBJ1-1,TRBV7-8,CASSHQTGNTEAFF,TGTGCCAGCAGCCATCAGACAGGAAACACTGAAGCTTTCTTT
NA,NA,TRBJ2-7,TRBV5-5,CASTLGRGAYEQYF,TGTGCCAGCACCCTAGGGAGGGGGGCCTACGAGCAGTACTTC
once,NA,TRBJ2-3,TRBV7-9,CASSLDVVGITDTQYF,TGTGCCAGCAGCTTAGATGTTGTCGGGATCACAGATACGCAGTATTTT
NA,TRBD2,TRBJ2-7,TRBV28,CASSPALAGAGKQYF,TGTGCCAGCAGTCCTGCACTAGCGGGAGCCGGTAAGCAGTACTTC
once,TRBD1,TRBJ1-2,TRBV7-2,CASSGQGAYYGYTF,TGTGCCAGCAGCGGACAGGGGGCTTACTATGGCTACACCTTC
few,NA,TRBJ2-4,TRBV29-1,CSVLVDTQYF,TGCAGCGTTCTCGTAGACACTCAGTACTTC
NA,NA,TRBJ2-2,TRBV7-6,CASSLEGGLNTGELFF,TGTGCCAGCAGCTTAGAAGGCGGGTTGAACACCGGGGAGCTGTTTTTT
NA,TRBD1,TRBJ2-4,TRBV11-3,CASSDLQGQGANIQYF,TGTGCCAGCAGCGATCTGCAGGGACAGGGTGCCAACATTCAGTACTTC
NA,TRBD1,TRBJ2-2,TRBV7-3,CASKQGGSTGELFF,TGTGCCAGCAAACAGGGGGGCTCTACCGGGGAGCTGTTTTTT